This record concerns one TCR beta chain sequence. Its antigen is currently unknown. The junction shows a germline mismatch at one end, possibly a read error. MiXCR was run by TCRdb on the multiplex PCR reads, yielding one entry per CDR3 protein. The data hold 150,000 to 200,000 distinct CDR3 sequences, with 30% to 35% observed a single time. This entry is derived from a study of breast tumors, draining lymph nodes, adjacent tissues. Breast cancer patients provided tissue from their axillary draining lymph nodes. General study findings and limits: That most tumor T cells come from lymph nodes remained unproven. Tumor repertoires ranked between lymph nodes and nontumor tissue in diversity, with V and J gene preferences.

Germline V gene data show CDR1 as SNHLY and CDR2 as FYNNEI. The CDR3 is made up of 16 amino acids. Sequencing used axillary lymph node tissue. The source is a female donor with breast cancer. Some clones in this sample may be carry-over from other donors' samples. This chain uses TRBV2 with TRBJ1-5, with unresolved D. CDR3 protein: CASEWWGNYSNQPQHF. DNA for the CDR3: TGTGCCAGCGAGTGGTGGGGAAACTATAGCAATCAGCCCCAGCATTTC.